The 17 T cell receptor beta chains in this list originate from one sample, sequenced in a study of somatic mutations in cytotoxic T cells in rheumatoid arthritis. The protocol was immunoSEQ multiplex PCR, while the TCRdb copy is restricted to in-frame clones and leaves out a portion. This table has 20,000 or so clones, less than 80% appearing once. Sequenced: CD8+ T cells sorted from blood. The receptor set was obtained from a man aged 60 to 69 in good health.

The rearrangement joins TRBV5-5 to TRBJ2-5; TRBD2 aligns across 14 bases. V shed 0 bases and J 1 base; nucleotides not matched to a gene: 11. There are 20 residues in the CDR3. CDR1 is SGHKS, CDR2 YYEKEE, per germline (reference sequence). CDR3 in amino acids: CASSLAQLGTSGGFQETQYF. For the CDR3, the DNA is TGTGCCAGCAGCTTGGCACAGTTAGGGACTAGCGGGGGATTCCAAGAGACCCAGTACTTC. Combining the CDR3 with reference TRBV5-5 and TRBJ2-5 gives the whole variable domain DAGVTQSPTHLIKTRGQQVTLRCSPISGHKSVSWYQQVLGQGPQFIFQYYEKEERGRGNFPDRFSARQFPNYSSELNVNALLLGDSALYLCASSLAQLGTSGGFQETQYFGPGTRLLVL.

This clone has only one observation. The chain is built from TRBV21-1 and TRBJ2-5; whether TRBD2, the table's D call, matches the DNA was not checked. TRBV21-1 is recorded as a pseudogene. The CDR3 is 15 amino acids. The DNA for the CDR3 is TGTGCCAGCAGCCCACGAGCGGGGGAACAAGAGACCCAGTACTTC. The encoded protein is CASSPRAGEQETQYF.

V is TRBV28 and J is TRBJ2-7; TRBD1 might be the D (5 bases). Trimming removed 5 bases from V and 6 bases from J, with 8 bases in between. CDR3 length: 11 amino acids. From germline, CDR1 is MDHEN and CDR2 SYDVKM. CDR3: CASSADSEQYF. In DNA, the CDR3 is TGTGCCAGCAGTGCTGACAGCGAGCAGTACTTC.

The gene calls are TRBV6-1 and TRBJ2-1, with 12 bases matching TRBD1. This CDR3 is 14 amino acids long. Germline V gene sequence: CDR1 MNHNS, CDR2 SASEGT. Trimming removed 5 bases from V and 7 bases from J; junction bases left unmatched: 3. The CDR3 DNA is TGTGCCAGCAGTATGGGACAGGGGGCTAATGAGCAGTTCTTC. Protein product: CASSMGQGANEQFF.

The gene calls are TRBV7-8 and TRBJ2-3; TRBD2 matches at 8 bases. J gave up 5 bases and V 5 bases, and 9 bases lay outside the gene matches. The CDR3 runs to 15 residues. Germline V gene sequence: CDR1 SGHVS, CDR2 FQNEAQ. Written as DNA, the CDR3 is TGTGCCAGCAGCCCCGGCGGGACTAGTTTAGATACGCAGTATTTT. Translated: CASSPGGTSLDTQYF.

This clone showed up just a few times. The chain is built from TRBV29-1 and TRBJ2-5; 8 nucleotides match TRBD2. CDR1 is SQVTM, CDR2 ANQGSEA, per germline. J was trimmed by 5 bases and V by 6 bases; bases with no gene match: 17. This CDR3 comprises 16 residues. CDR3 residues: CSVKGRSGGPVETQYF. CDR3 coding DNA: TGCAGCGTAAAGGGGAGAAGCGGGGGACCAGTGGAGACCCAGTACTTC.

This clone was seen a few times. The rearrangement uses TRBV29-1 and TRBJ2-7, with 14 bases fitting TRBD2. The CDR3 extends over 17 amino acids. Germline V CDR1 and CDR2: SQVTM, ANQGSEA. With V trimmed by 1 base and J by 4 bases, 9 bases remained unmatched. The CDR3 coding sequence is TGCAGCGTTGAAGGAAAGACTAGCGGGAGGGCCGGATACGAGCAGTACTTC. It encodes CSVEGKTSGRAGYEQYF.

The rearrangement uses TRBV27 and TRBJ2-2; D uncertain. Germline V CDR1 and CDR2: MNHEY, SMNVEV (reference sequence). The CDR3 loop spans 15 amino acids. V was shortened by 0 bases and J by 4 bases, with 9 bases between the two germline ends. The CDR3 sequence: CASSLSGRFTGELFF. The CDR3 DNA sequence: TGTGCCAGCAGTTTATCGGGCAGATTCACCGGGGAGCTGTTTTTT.

CDR3 coding DNA: TGCAGCGTTGAGTCAGTTGACAATGAGCAGTTCTTC. This translates into CSVESVDNEQFF. The chain couples TRBV29-1 to TRBJ2-1; D is undetermined. CDR1 and CDR2 from the germline V gene are SQVTM and ANQGSEA. The CDR3 is made up of 12 amino acids. V dropped 3 bases and J dropped 5 bases, with 8 bases sitting between them.

The chain has TRBV2 and TRBJ2-7, with 11 bases aligning to TRBD1. J lost 4 bases, V lost 2 bases, and 4 bases had no gene match. The germline V gene has CDR1 SNHLY and CDR2 FYNNEI. The CDR3 covers 15 residues. For the CDR3, the DNA is TGTGCCAGCAGTGAATCTAGGGACAGGGGGTACGAGCAGTACTTC. It encodes CASSESRDRGYEQYF.

This rearrangement joins TRBV18 to TRBJ2-7, with a possible D match to TRBD2 (6 bases). Germline V gene lookup returns CDR1 KGHSH and CDR2 LQKENI. CDR3 length equals 13 residues. Trimming pared 2 bases from V and 3 bases from J, leaving 8 bases between. The chain's CDR3 is CASSPEEGYEQYF. The CDR3 bases are TGTGCCAGCTCACCAGAGGAGGGCTACGAGCAGTACTTC.

The V gene is TRBV18, the J gene TRBJ2-7, with 8 bases fitting TRBD1. Germline V gene lookup returns CDR1 KGHSH and CDR2 LQKENI. The CDR3 extends over 14 amino acids. Trimming at V came to 0 bases and at J to 7 bases, leaving 5 bases not matched to a gene. The CDR3 sequence: CASSPPLQGGEQYF. CDR3 nucleotide sequence: TGTGCCAGCTCACCACCCCTACAGGGGGGAGAGCAGTACTTC.

The table lists this clone with a count of one. The chain couples TRBV2 to TRBJ1-3; 8 nucleotides line up with TRBD1. CDR1 is SNHLY, CDR2 FYNNEI, per germline. The CDR3 covers 14 residues. V gave up 7 bases and J gave up 2 bases; unmatched junction bases: 4. This chain's CDR3 is CASKDRGTGNTIYF. DNA of the CDR3: TGTGCCAGCAAAGACAGGGGCACTGGAAACACCATATATTTT.

The V and J genes are TRBV4-1 and TRBJ1-6, with D hard to call. CDR3 length equals 16 residues. Trimming cost V 1 base and J 1 base, with 8 bases left between them. Germline V CDR1 and CDR2: MGHRA, YSYEKL. In DNA form, the CDR3 reads TGCGCCAGCAGCCAAGCCAGGACTTCCTATAATTCACCCCTCCACTTT. This sequence encodes CASSQARTSYNSPLHF.

This clone was seen a handful of times. The chain has TRBV4-1 and TRBJ2-7; D may be TRBD1 (6 bases). Germline loops: CDR1 MGHRA, CDR2 YSYEKL. V dropped 1 base and J dropped 3 bases, with 13 bases sitting between them. The CDR3 covers 15 residues. The CDR3 DNA is TGCGCCAGCAGCCAAGGAAAGGGGGACATCTACGAGCAGTACTTC. It specifies CASSQGKGDIYEQYF.

This clone was counted only a few times. The chain uses TRBV9 and TRBJ2-5; TRBD2 agrees at 12 bases. This CDR3 has 15 amino acids. V shed 2 bases and J 4 bases; nucleotides not matched to a gene: 3. CDR1 is SGDLS, CDR2 YYNGEE, per germline. The CDR3 here is CASSVGLAGIETQYF. The CDR3 DNA follows: TGTGCCAGCAGCGTCGGACTAGCGGGAATAGAGACCCAGTACTTC.

The count of this clone is one. The chain has TRBV4-2 and TRBJ2-1; TRBD1 aligns across 9 bases. CDR1 LGHNA and CDR2 YNFKEQ come from the germline V gene. CDR3 length: 16 residues. V lost 0 bases, J lost 7 bases, and 7 bases stayed unmatched. DNA of the CDR3: TGTGCCAGCAGCCAAGATCCGGGGACAGGGTCGAATGAGCAGTTCTTC. Translating gives CASSQDPGTGSNEQFF.